Presented here are 14 T cell receptor beta chains from one specimen sequenced in a study of CD8+ T cells in alopecia areata. Sequencing relied on a cDNA template that was reverse transcribed from extracted RNA. Here immunoSEQ multiplex PCR was the method, and the copy in TCRdb shows in-frame clones only, minus some. Among about 120,000 clones, around 53% were seen once, and the ten largest hold 0.46%. Treatment here: oral pan-JAK inhibitor, 5-10 mg twice daily. The sequenced sample was CD4+ T cells sorted from blood, obtained at week 4, from a patient treated with tofacitinib. The receptors derive from a human donor with alopecia areata.

V gene TRBV6-5 combines with J gene TRBJ1-3; no firm D call. The CDR3 consists of 14 residues. The V and J ends lost 5 bases and 1 base respectively, with 9 bases between them. In germline, CDR1 is MNHEY, CDR2 SVGAGI. The CDR3 DNA reads TGTGCCAGCAGTCCTACCACTTCTGGAAACACCATATATTTT. This gives the protein CASSPTTSGNTIYF.

This chain connects TRBV30 to TRBJ2-7; 9 nucleotides align to TRBD1. The length of the CDR3 is 12 residues. Germline-derived CDR1 and CDR2 are GTSNPN and SVGIG (reference sequence). The CDR3 bases are TGTGCAGGGGACAGGGAGAATACGGGGCAGTACTTC. Its protein is CAGDRENTGQYF.

This chain links TRBV7-8 with TRBJ2-7; a possible D gene is TRBD1 (6 bases). This CDR3 comprises 14 residues. Germline-derived CDR1 and CDR2 are SGHVS and FQNEAQ. Trimming removed 7 bases from V and 2 bases from J, with 15 bases in between. CDR3 nucleotide sequence: TGTGCCAGCACCAGCTCCGGGACAACCTACGAGCAGTACTTC. Protein product: CASTSSGTTYEQYF.

The chain has TRBV5-1 and TRBJ2-3, with D unclear. The CDR3 has 14 amino acids. Per the germline V gene, CDR1 is SGHRS and CDR2 is YFSETQ. With 0 bases removed from V and 2 bases from J, the gap between germline ends came to 7 bases. CDR3 sequence reads: CASSLEQLTDTQYF. CDR3 bases: TGCGCCAGCAGCTTGGAACAGCTCACAGATACGCAGTATTTT.

This clone showed up just a few times. In DNA, the CDR3 is TGTGCCAGCAGCTCGAGCATGGATACGCAGTATTTT. Translated, it gives CASSSSMDTQYF. The V call is TRBV7-2, the J call TRBJ2-3; unclear D gene. CDR3 length: 12 amino acids. CDR1 is SGHTA, CDR2 FQGNSA, per germline. Trimming cost V 4 bases and J 6 bases, with 8 bases left between them.

The chain joins TRBV6-1 to TRBJ1-2, with TRBD1 matching 9 bases. The junction had 2 bases not matched to a gene; V was cut back by 6 bases and J by 6 bases. CDR1 is MNHNS, CDR2 SASEGT, per germline. The length of the CDR3 is 12 residues. CDR3 region: CASSGTGNGYTF. The CDR3 coding sequence is TGTGCCAGCAGCGGGACAGGGAATGGCTACACCTTC.

This clone was picked up one time. The chain joins TRBV18 to TRBJ2-7; 7 bases match TRBD2. CDR1 and CDR2 (germline): KGHSH, LQKENI. This CDR3 is built from 14 residues. The V gene end was trimmed by 2 bases and the J gene end by 2 bases; junction bases not matched to a gene: 3. CDR3 residues: CASSPSGTTYEQYF. The CDR3 DNA follows: TGTGCCAGCTCACCAAGCGGGACCACCTACGAGCAGTACTTC.

V and J are TRBV29-1 and TRBJ2-1, with TRBD2 matching 8 bases. Germline CDR1 SQVTM, CDR2 ANQGSEA. J gave up 6 bases and V 4 bases, and 5 bases lay outside the gene matches. CDR3 size: 13 residues. In DNA, the CDR3 is TGCAGCGTTGCCGGGAGGGCCGGCAATGAGCAGTTCTTC. Protein: CSVAGRAGNEQFF.

The chain recombines TRBV30 with TRBJ2-1; D possibly matches TRBD1 or TRBD2 (5 bases each). Trimming removed 5 bases at V and 16 bases at J, with 24 bases between. The CDR3 is 13 residues long. Germline values: CDR1 GTSNPN, CDR2 SVGIG (reference sequence). The CDR3 region is CAWGRDPRRVSFF. The CDR3 DNA reads TGTGCCTGGGGAAGGGACCCCCGCCGAGTGTCATTCTTC.

This clone was picked up a small number of times. The chain couples TRBV6-5 to TRBJ1-2, with 12 bases lining up with TRBD1. The CDR3 length is 14 residues. Germline V gives CDR1 MNHEY, CDR2 SVGAGI. Trimming removed 6 bases from V and 5 bases from J; junction bases left unmatched: 4. This CDR3 is CASSLGQGAYGYTF. CDR3 bases: TGTGCCAGCAGCCTGGGACAGGGGGCGTATGGCTACACCTTC.

The V gene is TRBV7-9, the J gene TRBJ1-1; D unresolved. CDR3 length equals 12 residues. The V gene's germline CDR1 is SEHNR and CDR2 FQNEAQ (reference sequence). The V end was cut by 4 bases, the J end by 7 bases, with 10 bases between. The CDR3 region is CASSSFTYEAFF. The CDR3 DNA reads TGTGCCAGCAGCTCCTTTACTTATGAAGCTTTCTTT.

The gene calls are TRBV6-5 and TRBJ1-2; D ambiguous. CDR3 length: 13 residues. The V gene lost 7 bases and the J gene lost 0 bases, with 9 bases spanning the gap. CDR1 is MNHEY, CDR2 SVGAGI, per germline. CDR3 protein: CASIAGSNYGYTF. CDR3 in DNA: TGTGCCAGCATTGCGGGGTCTAACTATGGCTACACCTTC.

V and J are TRBV11-1 and TRBJ1-1; D gene unclear. V lost 5 bases and J 8 bases, leaving 15 bases between the germline ends. This CDR3 is 13 amino acids long. Germline lookup yields CDR1 SGHAT and CDR2 FQDESV (reference sequence). The CDR3 reads CASSVKGAVEAFF. In DNA, the CDR3 is TGTGCCAGCAGCGTTAAGGGCGCGGTCGAAGCTTTCTTT.

This clone has a handful of counts. The V gene is TRBV19, the J gene TRBJ1-1; D unresolved. Germline loops: CDR1 LNHDA, CDR2 SQIVND (reference sequence). The CDR3 extends over 15 amino acids. Trimming pared 5 bases from V and 4 bases from J, leaving 17 bases between. For the CDR3, the DNA is TGTGCCAGTAGTCCTTGGTCCGGTGGCGGCACTGAAGCTTTCTTT. This translates into CASSPWSGGGTEAFF.